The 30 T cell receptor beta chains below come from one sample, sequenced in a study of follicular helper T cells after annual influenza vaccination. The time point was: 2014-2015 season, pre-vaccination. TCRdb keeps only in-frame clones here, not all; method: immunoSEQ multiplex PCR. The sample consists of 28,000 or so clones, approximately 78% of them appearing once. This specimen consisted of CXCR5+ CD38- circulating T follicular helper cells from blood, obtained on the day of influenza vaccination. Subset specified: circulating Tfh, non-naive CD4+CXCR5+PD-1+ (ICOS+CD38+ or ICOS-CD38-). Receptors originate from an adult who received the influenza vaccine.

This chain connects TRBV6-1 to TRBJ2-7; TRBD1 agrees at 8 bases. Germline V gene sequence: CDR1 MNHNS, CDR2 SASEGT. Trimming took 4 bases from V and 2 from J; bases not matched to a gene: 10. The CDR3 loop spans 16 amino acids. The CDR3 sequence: CASSGGTGTGPYEQYF. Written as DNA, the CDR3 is TGTGCCAGCAGTGGGGGAACCGGGACAGGTCCCTACGAGCAGTACTTC.

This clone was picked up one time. CDR3 nucleotide sequence: TGTGCCAGCAGTTACCGTGGGGCGCAAGGTTATGGCTACACCTTC. This encodes CASSYRGAQGYGYTF. This chain joins TRBV6-5 and TRBJ1-2, with D maybe TRBD1 (5 bases). CDR1 is MNHEY and CDR2 is SVGAGI in the germline V gene. The CDR3 has 15 residues. With 2 bases removed from V and 5 bases from J, the gap between germline ends came to 15 bases.

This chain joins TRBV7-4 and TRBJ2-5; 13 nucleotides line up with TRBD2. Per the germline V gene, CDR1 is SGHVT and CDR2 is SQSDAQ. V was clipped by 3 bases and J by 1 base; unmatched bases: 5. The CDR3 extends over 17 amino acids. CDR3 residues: CASSFGLAGVSQETQYF. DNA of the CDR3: TGTGCCAGCAGCTTCGGACTAGCGGGGGTGAGCCAAGAGACCCAGTACTTC. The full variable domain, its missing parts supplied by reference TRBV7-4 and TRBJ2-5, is GAGVSQSPRYKVAKRGRDVALRCDSISGHVTLYWYRQTLGQGSEVLTYSQSDAQRDKSGRPSGRFSAERPERSVSTLKIQRTEQGDSAVYLCASSFGLAGVSQETQYFGPGTRLLVL.

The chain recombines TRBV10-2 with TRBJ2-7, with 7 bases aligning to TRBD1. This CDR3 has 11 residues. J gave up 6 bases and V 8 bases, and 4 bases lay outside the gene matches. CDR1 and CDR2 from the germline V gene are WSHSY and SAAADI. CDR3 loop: CASSTGTEQYF. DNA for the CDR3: TGCGCCAGCTCGACAGGGACCGAGCAGTACTTC.

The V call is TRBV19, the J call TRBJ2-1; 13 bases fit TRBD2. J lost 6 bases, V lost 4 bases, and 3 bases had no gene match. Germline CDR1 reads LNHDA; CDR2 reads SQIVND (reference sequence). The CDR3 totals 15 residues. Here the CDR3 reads CASSTLAGGPNEQFF. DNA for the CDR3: TGTGCCAGTAGTACACTAGCGGGGGGGCCCAATGAGCAGTTCTTC. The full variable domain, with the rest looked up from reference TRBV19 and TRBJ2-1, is DGGITQSPKYLFRKEGQNVTLSCEQNLNHDAMYWYRQDPGQGLRLIYYSQIVNDFQKGDIAEGYSVSREKKESFPLTVTSAQKNPTAFYLCASSTLAGGPNEQFFGPGTRLTVL.

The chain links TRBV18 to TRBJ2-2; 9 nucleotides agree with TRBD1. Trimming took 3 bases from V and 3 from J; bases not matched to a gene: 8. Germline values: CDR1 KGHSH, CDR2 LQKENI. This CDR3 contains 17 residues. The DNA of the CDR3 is TGTGCCAGCTCACCGACCAGTGGACAGGGGTACACCGGGGAGCTGTTTTTT. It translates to CASSPTSGQGYTGELFF. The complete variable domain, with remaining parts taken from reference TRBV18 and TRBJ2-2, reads NAGVMQNPRHLVRRRGQEARLRCSPMKGHSHVYWYRQLPEEGLKFMVYLQKENIIDESGMPKERFSAEFPKEGPSILRIQQVVRGDSAAYFCASSPTSGQGYTGELFFGEGSRLTVL.

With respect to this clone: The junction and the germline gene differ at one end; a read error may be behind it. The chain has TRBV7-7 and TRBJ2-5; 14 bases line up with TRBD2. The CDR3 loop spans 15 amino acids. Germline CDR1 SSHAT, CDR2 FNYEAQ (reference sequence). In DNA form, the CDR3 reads TGTGCTAGCAGCTCGGGACTAGCGGGAGTAGAGACCCAGTACTTC. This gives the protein CASSSGLAGVETQYF.

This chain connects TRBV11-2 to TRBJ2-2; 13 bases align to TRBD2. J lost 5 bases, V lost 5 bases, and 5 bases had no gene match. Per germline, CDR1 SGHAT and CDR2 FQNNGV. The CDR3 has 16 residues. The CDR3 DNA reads TGTGCCAGCAGCCCGGGGACTAGCGGGGATACCGGGGAGCTGTTTTTT. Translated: CASSPGTSGDTGELFF.

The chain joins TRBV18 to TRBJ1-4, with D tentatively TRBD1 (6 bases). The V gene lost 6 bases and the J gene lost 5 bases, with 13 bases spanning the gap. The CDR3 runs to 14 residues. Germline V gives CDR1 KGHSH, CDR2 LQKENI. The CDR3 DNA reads TGTGCCAGCTCGCCGACAGGTTTAAATGAAAAACTGTTTTTT. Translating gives CASSPTGLNEKLFF.

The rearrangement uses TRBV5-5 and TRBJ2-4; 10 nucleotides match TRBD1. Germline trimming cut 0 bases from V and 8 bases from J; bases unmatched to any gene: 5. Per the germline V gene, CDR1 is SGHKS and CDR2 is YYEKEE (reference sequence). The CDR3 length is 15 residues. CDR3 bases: TGTGCCAGCAGCTTGGAAGGGACAGGGGTGTACATTCAGTACTTC. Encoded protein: CASSLEGTGVYIQYF. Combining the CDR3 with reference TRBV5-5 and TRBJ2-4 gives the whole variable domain DAGVTQSPTHLIKTRGQQVTLRCSPISGHKSVSWYQQVLGQGPQFIFQYYEKEERGRGNFPDRFSARQFPNYSSELNVNALLLGDSALYLCASSLEGTGVYIQYFGAGTRLSVL.

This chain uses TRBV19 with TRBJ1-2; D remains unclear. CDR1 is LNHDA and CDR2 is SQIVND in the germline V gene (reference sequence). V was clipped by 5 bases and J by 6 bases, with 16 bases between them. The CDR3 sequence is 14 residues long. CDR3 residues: CASSLLEWSHGYTF. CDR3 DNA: TGTGCCAGTAGTCTCTTGGAGTGGTCTCATGGCTACACCTTC.

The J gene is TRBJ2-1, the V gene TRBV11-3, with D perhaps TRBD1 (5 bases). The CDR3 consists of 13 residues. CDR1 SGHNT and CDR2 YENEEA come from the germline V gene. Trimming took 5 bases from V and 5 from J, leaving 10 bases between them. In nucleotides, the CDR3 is TGTGCCAGCAGCCCTGGACACGACAATGAGCAGTTCTTC. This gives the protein CASSPGHDNEQFF. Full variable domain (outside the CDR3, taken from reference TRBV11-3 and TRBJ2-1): EAGVVQSPRYKIIEKKQPVAFWCNPISGHNTLYWYLQNLGQGPELLIRYENEEAVDDSQLPKDRFSAERLKGVDSTLKIQPAELGDSAVYLCASSPGHDNEQFFGPGTRLTVL.

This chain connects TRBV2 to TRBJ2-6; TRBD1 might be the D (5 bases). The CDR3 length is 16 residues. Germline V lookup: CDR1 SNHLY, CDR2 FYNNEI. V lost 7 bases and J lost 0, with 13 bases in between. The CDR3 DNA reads TGTGCCAGCACCCAGGACGGACACTCTGGGGCCAACGTCCTGACTTTC. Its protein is CASTQDGHSGANVLTF.

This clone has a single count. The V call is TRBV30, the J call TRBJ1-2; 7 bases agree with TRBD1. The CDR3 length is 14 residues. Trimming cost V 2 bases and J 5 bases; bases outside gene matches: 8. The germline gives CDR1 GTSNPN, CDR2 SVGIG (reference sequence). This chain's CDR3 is CAWSSTGSTYGYTF. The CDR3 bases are TGTGCCTGGAGTTCGACAGGGTCGACGTATGGCTACACCTTC.

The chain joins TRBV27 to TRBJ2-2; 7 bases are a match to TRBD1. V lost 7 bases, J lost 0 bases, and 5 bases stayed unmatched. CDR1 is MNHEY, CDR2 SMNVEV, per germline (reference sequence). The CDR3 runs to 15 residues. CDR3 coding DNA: TGTGCCAGCACCTTGACAGGGCCGAACACCGGGGAGCTGTTTTTT. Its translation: CASTLTGPNTGELFF.

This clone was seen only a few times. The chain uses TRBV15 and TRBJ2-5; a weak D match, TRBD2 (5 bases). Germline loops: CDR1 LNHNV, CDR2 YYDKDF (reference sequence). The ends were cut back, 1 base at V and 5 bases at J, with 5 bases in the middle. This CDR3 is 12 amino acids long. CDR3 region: CATSRAGETQYF. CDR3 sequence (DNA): TGTGCCACCAGCAGAGCGGGGGAGACCCAGTACTTC.

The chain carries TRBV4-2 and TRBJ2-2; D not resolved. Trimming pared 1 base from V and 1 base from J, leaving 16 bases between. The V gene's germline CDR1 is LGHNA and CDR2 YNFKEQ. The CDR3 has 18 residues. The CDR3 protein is CASSQVVVGFENTGELFF. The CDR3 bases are TGTGCCAGCAGCCAAGTTGTGGTCGGGTTTGAGAACACCGGGGAGCTGTTTTTT.

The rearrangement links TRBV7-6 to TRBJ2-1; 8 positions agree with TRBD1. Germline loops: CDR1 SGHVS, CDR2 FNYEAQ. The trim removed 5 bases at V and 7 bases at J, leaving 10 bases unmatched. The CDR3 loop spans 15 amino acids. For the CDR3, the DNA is TGTGCCAGCAGCCCCGGGGGCAGGGGGCATAATGAGCAGTTCTTC. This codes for CASSPGGRGHNEQFF.

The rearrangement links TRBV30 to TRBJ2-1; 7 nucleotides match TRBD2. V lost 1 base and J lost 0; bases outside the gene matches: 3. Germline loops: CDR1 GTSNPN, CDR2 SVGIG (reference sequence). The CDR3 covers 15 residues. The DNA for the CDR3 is TGTGCCTGGAGTGGGGGGGGAGGCTCCTACAATGAGCAGTTCTTC. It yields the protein CAWSGGGGSYNEQFF.

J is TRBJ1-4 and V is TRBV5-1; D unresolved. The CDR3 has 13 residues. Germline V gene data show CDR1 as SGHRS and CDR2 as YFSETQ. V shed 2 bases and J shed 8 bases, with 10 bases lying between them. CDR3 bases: TGCGCCAGCAGCTTATCGGCGGGCGAAAAACTGTTTTTT. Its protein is CASSLSAGEKLFF.

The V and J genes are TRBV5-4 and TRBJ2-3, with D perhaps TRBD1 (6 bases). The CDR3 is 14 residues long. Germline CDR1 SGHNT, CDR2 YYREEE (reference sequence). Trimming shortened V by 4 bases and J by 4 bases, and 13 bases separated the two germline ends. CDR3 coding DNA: TGTGCCAGCAGCCGTGACAGGAAGGCAGATACGCAGTATTTT. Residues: CASSRDRKADTQYF.

CDR3 coding DNA: TGTGCCAGCAGCGCGACAGGGGGTATTGGCGGGGAGCTGTTTTTT. It yields the protein CASSATGGIGGELFF. The chain joins TRBV9 to TRBJ2-2; 9 positions agree with TRBD1. This CDR3 comprises 15 residues. The germline V gene encodes CDR1 SGDLS and CDR2 YYNGEE. The V and J ends lost 3 bases and 7 bases, in that order; junction bases with no gene match: 7.

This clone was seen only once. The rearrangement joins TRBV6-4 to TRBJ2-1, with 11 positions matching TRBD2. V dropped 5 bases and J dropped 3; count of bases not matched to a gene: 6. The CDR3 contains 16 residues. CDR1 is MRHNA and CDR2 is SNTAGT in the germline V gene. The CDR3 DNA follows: TGTGCCAGCAGTACTACCGGGACTAGCGGCTACAATGAGCAGTTCTTC. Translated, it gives CASSTTGTSGYNEQFF.

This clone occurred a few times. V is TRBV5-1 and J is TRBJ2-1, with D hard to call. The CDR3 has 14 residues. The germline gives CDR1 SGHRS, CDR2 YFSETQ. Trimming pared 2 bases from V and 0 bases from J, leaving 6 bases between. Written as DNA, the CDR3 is TGCGCCAGCAGCTTCTCGAGCTCCTACAATGAGCAGTTCTTC. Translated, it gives CASSFSSSYNEQFF.

Here the CDR3 reads CASSRRDRQGDTIYF. CDR3 coding DNA: TGTGCCAGCAGTCGAAGGGACAGGCAGGGGGACACCATATATTTT. The genes are TRBV6-1 and TRBJ1-3; 8 positions agree with TRBD1. The length of the CDR3 is 15 residues. The germline CDR1 and CDR2 sequences are MNHNS and SASEGT. V dropped 5 bases and J dropped 8; count of bases not matched to a gene: 11.

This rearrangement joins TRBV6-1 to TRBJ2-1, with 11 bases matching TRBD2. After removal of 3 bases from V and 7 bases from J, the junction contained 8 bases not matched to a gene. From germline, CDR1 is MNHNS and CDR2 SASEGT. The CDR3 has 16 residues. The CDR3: CASSEITPSGGNEQFF. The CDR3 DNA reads TGTGCCAGCAGTGAGATCACGCCTAGCGGGGGGAATGAGCAGTTCTTC.

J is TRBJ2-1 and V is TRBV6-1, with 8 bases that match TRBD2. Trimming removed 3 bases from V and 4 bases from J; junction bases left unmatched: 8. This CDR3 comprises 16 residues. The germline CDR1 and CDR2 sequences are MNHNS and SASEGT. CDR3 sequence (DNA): TGTGCCAGCAGTGAGAGGGGTAGCGGGGCTTACAATGAGCAGTTCTTC. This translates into CASSERGSGAYNEQFF.

In DNA form, the CDR3 reads TGTGCCTGGAGTGACGACAAGGATCAGCCCCAGCATTTT. It codes for CAWSDDKDQPQHF. The rearrangement links TRBV30 to TRBJ1-5; D is undetermined. The V end was cut by 1 base, the J end by 5 bases, with 9 bases between. Per the germline V gene, CDR1 is GTSNPN and CDR2 is SVGIG (reference sequence). The CDR3 contains 13 residues.

The CDR3 nucleotides are TGTGCCAGCAGCCAATCAGGGTCCTACACAGATACGCAGTATTTT. It specifies CASSQSGSYTDTQYF. The V call is TRBV14, the J call TRBJ2-3, with a weak D call TRBD1 (5 bases). Germline V gene lookup returns CDR1 SGHDN and CDR2 FVKESK. V was shortened by 2 bases and J by 2 bases, with 11 bases between the two germline ends. The CDR3 loop spans 15 amino acids.

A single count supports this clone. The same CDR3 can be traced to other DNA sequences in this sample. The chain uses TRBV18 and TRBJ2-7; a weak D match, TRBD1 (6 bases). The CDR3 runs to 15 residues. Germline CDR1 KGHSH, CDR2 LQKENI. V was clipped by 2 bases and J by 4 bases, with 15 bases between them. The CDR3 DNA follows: TGTGCCAGCTCACCAGGGCAGGGGTCCCCATACGAGCAGTACTTC. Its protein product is CASSPGQGSPYEQYF.